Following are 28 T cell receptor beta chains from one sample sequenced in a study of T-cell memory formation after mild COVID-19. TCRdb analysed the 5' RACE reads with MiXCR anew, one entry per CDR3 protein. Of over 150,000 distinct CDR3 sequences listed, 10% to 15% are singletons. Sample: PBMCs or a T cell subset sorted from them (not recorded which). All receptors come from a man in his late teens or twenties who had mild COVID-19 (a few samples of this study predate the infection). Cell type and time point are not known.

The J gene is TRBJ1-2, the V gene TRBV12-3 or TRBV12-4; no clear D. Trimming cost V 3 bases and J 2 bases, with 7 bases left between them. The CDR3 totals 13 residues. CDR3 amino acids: CASSLVRNYGYTF. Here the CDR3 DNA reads TGTGCCAGCAGTTTGGTCAGGAACTATGGCTACACCTTC.

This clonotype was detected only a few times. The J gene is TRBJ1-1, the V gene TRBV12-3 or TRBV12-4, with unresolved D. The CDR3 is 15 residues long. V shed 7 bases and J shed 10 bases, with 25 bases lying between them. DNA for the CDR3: TGTGCCAGCATTGCCGGCCAGGCCCTAGGTGGGGTAGCTTTCTTT. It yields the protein CASIAGQALGGVAFF.

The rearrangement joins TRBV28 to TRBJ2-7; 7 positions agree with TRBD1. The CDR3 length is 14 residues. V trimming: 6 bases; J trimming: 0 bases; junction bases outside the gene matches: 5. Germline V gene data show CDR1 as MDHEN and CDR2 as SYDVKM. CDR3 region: CASSQQGSSYEQYV. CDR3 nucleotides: TGTGCCAGCAGCCAACAGGGGAGCTCCTACGAGCAGTACGTC.

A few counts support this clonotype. The CDR3 bases are TGTGCCAGCAGCCCCGACAGAAATGAGCAGTTCTTC. This codes for CASSPDRNEQFF. The chain joins TRBV12-3 or TRBV12-4 to TRBJ2-1, with D perhaps matching TRBD1 (5 bases). The length of the CDR3 is 12 residues. Trimming pared 6 bases from V and 7 bases from J, leaving 10 bases between.

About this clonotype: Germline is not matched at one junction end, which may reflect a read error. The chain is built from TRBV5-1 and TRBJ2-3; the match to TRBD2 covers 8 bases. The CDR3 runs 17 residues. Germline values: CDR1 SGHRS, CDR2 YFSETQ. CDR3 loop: CSSSLVRRGELSDTQYF. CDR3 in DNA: TGCTCCAGCAGCTTGGTGCGGCGGGGGGAGTTGTCAGATACGCAGTATTTT.

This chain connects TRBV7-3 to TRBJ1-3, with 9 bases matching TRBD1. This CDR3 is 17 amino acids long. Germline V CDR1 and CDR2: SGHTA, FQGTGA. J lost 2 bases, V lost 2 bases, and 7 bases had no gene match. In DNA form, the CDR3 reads TGTGCCAGCAGCTTAGAGGGACAGGGAACGCCTGGAAACACCATATATTTT. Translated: CASSLEGQGTPGNTIYF.

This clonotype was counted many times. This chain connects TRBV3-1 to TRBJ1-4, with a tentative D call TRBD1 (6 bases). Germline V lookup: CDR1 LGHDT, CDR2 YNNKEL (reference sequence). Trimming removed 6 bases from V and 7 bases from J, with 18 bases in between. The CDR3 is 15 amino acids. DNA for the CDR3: TGTGCCAGCAGTCACGTGGGGGGCGATGGTGAAAAACTGTTTTTT. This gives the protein CASSHVGGDGEKLFF.

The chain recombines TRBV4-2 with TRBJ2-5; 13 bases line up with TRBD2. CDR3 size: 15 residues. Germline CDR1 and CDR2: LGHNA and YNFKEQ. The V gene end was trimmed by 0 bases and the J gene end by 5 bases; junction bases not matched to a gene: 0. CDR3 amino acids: CASSQETSGGETQYF. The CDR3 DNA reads TGTGCCAGCAGCCAAGAGACTAGCGGGGGGGAGACCCAGTACTTC.

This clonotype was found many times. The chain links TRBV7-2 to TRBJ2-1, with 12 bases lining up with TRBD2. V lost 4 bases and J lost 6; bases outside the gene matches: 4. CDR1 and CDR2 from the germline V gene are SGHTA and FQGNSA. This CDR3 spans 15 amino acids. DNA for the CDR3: TGTGCCAGCAGCTGGACTAGCGGGGTGTCCAATGAGCAGTTCTTC. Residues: CASSWTSGVSNEQFF.

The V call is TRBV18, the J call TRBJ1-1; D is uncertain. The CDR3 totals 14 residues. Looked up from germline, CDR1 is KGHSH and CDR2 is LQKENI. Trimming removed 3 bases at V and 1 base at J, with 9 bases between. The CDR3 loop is CASSPFEENTEAFF. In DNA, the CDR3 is TGTGCCAGCTCACCGTTCGAGGAGAACACTGAAGCTTTCTTT. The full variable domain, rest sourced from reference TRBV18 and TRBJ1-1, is NAGVMQNPRHLVRRRGQEARLRCSPMKGHSHVYWYRQLPEEGLKFMVYLQKENIIDESGMPKERFSAEFPKEGPSILRIQQVVRGDSAAYFCASSPFEENTEAFFGQGTRLTVV.

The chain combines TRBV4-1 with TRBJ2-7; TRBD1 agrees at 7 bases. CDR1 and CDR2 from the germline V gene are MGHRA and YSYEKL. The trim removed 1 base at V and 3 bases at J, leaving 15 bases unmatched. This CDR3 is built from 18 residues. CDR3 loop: CASSQAETRQGADYEQYF. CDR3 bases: TGCGCCAGCAGCCAAGCCGAGACTCGACAGGGAGCGGACTACGAGCAGTACTTC.

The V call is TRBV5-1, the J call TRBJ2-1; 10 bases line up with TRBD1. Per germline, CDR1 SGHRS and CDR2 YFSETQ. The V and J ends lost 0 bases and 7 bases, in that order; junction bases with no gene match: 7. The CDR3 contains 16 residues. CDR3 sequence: CASSLAGGQGINEQFF. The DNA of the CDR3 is TGCGCCAGCAGCTTGGCCGGGGGACAGGGGATTAATGAGCAGTTCTTC. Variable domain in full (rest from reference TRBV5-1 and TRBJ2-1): KAGVTQTPRYLIKTRGQQVTLSCSPISGHRSVSWYQQTPGQGLQFLFEYFSETQRNKGNFPGRFSGRQFSNSRSEMNVSTLELGDSALYLCASSLAGGQGINEQFFGPGTRLTVL.

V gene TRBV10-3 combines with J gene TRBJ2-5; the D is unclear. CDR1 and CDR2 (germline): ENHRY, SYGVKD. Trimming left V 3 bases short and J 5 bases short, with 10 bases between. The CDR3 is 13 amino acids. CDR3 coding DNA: TGTGCCATCAGTGACCCAGGTGGGGAGACCCAGTACTTC. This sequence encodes CAISDPGGETQYF.

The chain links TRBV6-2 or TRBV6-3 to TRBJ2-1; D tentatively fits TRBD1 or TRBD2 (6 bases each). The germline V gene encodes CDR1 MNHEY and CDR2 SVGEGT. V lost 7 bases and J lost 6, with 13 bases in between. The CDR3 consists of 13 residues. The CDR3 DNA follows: TGTGCCAGCAAACCAAGGGGGGCCAATGAGCAGTTCTTC. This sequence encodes CASKPRGANEQFF.

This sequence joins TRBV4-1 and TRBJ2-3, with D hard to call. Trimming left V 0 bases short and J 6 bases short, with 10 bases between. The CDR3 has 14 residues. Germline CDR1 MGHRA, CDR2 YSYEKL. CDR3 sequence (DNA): TGCGCCAGCAGCCAAGACACTGCCGTGGATACGCAGTATTTT. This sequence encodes CASSQDTAVDTQYF.

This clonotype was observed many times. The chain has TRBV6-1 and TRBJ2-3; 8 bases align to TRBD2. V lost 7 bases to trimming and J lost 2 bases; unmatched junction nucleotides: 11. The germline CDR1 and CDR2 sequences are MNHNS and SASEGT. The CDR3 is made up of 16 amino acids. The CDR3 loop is CASTIGLAGPTDTQYF. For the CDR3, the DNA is TGTGCCAGCACCATCGGCTTAGCGGGGCCCACAGATACGCAGTATTTT.

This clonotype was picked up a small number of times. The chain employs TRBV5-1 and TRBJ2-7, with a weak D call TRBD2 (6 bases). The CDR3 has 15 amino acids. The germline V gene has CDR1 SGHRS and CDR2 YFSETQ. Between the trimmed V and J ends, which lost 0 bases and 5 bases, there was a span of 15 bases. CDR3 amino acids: CASSLGPGETHEQYF. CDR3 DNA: TGCGCCAGCAGCTTGGGCCCGGGGGAAACCCACGAGCAGTACTTC.

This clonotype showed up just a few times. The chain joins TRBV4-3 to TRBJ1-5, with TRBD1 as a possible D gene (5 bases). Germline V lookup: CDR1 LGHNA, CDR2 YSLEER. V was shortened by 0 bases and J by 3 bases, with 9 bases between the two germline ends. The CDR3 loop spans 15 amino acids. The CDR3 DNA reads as TGCGCCAGCAGCCAAGAGGAGGGGTACAATCAGCCCCAGCATTTT. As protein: CASSQEEGYNQPQHF.

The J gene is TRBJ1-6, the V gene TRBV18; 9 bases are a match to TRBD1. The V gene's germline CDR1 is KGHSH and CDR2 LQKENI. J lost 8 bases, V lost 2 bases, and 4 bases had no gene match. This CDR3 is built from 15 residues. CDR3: CASSPSRTGDSPLHF. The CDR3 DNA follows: TGTGCCAGCTCACCATCCCGGACAGGGGATTCACCCCTCCACTTT.

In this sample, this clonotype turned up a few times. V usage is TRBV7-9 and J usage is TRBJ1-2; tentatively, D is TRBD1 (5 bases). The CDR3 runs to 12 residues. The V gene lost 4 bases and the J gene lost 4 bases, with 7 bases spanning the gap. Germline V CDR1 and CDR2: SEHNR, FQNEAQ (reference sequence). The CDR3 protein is CASSWDFYGYTF. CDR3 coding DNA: TGTGCCAGCAGCTGGGACTTCTATGGCTACACCTTC.

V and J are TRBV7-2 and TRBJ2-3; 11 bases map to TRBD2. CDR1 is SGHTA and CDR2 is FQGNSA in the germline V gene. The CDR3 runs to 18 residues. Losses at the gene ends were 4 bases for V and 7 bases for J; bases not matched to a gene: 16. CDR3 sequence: CASSSLAGGPPRGNTQYF. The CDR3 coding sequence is TGTGCCAGCAGCTCCCTAGCGGGGGGACCCCCCCGGGGGAATACGCAGTATTTT. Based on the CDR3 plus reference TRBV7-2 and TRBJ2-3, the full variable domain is GAGVSQSPSNKVTEKGKDVELRCDPISGHTALYWYRQSLGQGLEFLIYFQGNSAPDKSGLPSDRFSAERTGGSVSTLTIQRTQQEDSAVYLCASSSLAGGPPRGNTQYFGPGTRLTVL.

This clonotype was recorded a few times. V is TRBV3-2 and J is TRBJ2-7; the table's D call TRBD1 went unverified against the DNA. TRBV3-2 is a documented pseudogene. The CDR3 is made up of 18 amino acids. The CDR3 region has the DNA TGTGCCAGCAGCCATGACGACAGGCGAGAAGGGTTACACTACGAGCAGTACGTC. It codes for CASSHDDRREGLHYEQYV.

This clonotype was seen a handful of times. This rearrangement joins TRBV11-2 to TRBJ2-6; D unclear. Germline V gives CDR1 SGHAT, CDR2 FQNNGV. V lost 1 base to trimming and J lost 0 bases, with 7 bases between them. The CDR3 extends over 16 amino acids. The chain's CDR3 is CASSLVLGSGANVLTF. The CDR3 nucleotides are TGTGCCAGCAGCTTAGTTCTTGGCTCTGGGGCCAACGTCCTGACTTTC.

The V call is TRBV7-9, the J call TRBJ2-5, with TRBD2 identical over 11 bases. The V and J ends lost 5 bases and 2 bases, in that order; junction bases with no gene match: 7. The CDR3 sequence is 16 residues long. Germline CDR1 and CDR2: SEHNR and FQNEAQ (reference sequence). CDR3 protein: CASSRGSSGGQETQYF. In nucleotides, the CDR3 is TGTGCCAGCAGCAGAGGGTCTAGCGGGGGGCAAGAGACCCAGTACTTC.

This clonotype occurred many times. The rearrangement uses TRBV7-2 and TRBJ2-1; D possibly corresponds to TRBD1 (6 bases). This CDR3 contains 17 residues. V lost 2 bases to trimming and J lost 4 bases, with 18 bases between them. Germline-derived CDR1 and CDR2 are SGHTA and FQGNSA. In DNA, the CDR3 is TGTGCCAGCAGCTTATTGGGGGCCTCCCGGAGTTACAATGAGCAGTTCTTC. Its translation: CASSLLGASRSYNEQFF.

CDR3 sequence: CASSQDFQNSPLHF. The CDR3 DNA follows: TGCGCCAGCAGCCAAGATTTTCAGAATTCACCCCTCCACTTT. The chain combines TRBV4-3 with TRBJ1-6; D call uncertain. Trimming cost V 0 bases and J 7 bases, with 7 bases left between them. CDR1 and CDR2 from the germline V gene are LGHNA and YSLEER. There are 14 residues in the CDR3.

The CDR3 DNA sequence: TGTGCCAGCAGCCCCCAGGGTTTGGGCGGGGGGGCCCCCTACGAGCAGTACTTC. Its translation: CASSPQGLGGGAPYEQYF. The chain employs TRBV7-2 and TRBJ2-7; 9 bases agree with TRBD2. The CDR3 has 18 amino acids. The V gene end was trimmed by 5 bases and the J gene end by 2 bases; junction bases not matched to a gene: 16. Per the germline V gene, CDR1 is SGHTA and CDR2 is FQGNSA.

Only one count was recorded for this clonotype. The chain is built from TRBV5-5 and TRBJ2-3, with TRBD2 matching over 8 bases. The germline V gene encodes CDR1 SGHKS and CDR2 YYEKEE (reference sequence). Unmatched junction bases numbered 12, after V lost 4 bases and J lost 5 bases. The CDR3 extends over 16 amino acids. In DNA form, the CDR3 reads TGTGCCAGCAGCCAAGCAGGTAGCGGGGAGGTAGATACGCAGTATTTT. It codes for CASSQAGSGEVDTQYF.